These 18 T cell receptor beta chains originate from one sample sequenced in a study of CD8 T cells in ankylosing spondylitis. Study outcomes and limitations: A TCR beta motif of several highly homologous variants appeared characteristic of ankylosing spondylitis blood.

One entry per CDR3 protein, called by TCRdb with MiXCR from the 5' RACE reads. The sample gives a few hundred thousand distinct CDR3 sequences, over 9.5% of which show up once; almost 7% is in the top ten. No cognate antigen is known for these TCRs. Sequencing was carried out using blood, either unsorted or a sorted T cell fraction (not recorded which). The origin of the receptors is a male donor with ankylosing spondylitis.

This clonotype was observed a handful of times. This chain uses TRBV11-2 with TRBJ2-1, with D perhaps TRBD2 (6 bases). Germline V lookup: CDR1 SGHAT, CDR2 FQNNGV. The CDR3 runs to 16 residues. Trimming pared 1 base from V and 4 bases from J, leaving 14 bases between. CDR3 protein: CASSLVSVGGYNEQFF. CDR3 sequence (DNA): TGTGCCAGCAGCTTAGTTTCGGTGGGGGGTTACAATGAGCAGTTCTTC.

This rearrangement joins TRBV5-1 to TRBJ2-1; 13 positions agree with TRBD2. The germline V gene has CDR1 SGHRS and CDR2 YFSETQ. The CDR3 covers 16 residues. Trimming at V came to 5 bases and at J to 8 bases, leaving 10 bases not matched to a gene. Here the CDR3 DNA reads TGCGCCAGCAGACTCCAAACAGGACTAGCGGGGGATGAGCAGTTCTTC. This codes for CASRLQTGLAGDEQFF. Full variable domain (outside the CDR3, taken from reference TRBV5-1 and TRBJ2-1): KAGVTQTPRYLIKTRGQQVTLSCSPISGHRSVSWYQQTPGQGLQFLFEYFSETQRNKGNFPGRFSGRQFSNSRSEMNVSTLELGDSALYLCASRLQTGLAGDEQFFGPGTRLTVL.

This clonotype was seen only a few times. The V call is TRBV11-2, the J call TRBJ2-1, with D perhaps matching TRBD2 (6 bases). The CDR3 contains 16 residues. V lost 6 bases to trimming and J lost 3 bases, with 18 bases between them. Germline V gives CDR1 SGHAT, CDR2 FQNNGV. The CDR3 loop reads CASRLAGTAYYNEQFF. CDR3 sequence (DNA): TGTGCCAGCAGGCTAGCCGGGACTGCTTACTACAATGAGCAGTTCTTC.

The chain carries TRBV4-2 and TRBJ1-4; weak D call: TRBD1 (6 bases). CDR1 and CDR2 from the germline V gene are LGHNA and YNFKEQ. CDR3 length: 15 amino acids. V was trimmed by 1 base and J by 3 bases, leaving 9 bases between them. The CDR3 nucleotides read TGTGCCAGCAGCCAAGCGGGGGCGTCTAATGAAAAACTGTTTTTT. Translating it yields CASSQAGASNEKLFF.

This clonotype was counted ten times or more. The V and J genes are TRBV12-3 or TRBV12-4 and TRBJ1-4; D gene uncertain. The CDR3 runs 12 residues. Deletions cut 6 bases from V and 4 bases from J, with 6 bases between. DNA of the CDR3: TGTGCCAGCAGAACACTTAATGAAAAACTGTTTTTT. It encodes CASRTLNEKLFF.

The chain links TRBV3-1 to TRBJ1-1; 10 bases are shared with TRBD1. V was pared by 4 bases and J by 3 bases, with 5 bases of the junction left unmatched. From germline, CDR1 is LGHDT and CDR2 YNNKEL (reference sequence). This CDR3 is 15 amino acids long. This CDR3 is CASSPRDRGDTEAFF. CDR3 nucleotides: TGTGCCAGCAGCCCCCGGGACAGGGGCGACACTGAAGCTTTCTTT.

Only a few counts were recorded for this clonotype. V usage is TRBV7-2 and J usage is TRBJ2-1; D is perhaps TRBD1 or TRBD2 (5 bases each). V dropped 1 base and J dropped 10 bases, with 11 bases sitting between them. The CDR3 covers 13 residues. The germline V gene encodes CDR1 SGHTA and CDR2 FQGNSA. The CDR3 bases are TGTGCCAGCAGCTTAGGACCAGGGACGGAGCAGTTCTTC. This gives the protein CASSLGPGTEQFF.

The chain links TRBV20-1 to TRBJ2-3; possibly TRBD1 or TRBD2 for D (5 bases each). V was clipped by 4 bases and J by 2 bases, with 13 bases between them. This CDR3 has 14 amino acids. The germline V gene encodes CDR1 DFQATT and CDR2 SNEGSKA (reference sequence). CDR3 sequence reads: CSAIDRGPTDTQYF. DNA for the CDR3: TGCAGTGCTATCGACAGAGGGCCCACAGATACGCAGTATTTT.

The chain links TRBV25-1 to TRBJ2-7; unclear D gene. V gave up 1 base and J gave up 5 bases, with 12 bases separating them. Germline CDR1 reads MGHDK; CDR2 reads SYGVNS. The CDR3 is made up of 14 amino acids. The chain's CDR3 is CASSEFVSSDEQYF. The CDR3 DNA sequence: TGTGCCAGCAGTGAATTTGTCTCCAGCGACGAGCAGTACTTC.

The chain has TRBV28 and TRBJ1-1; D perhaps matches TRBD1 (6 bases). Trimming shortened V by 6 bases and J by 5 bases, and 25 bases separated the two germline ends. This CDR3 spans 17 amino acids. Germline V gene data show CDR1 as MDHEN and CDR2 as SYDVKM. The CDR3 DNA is TGTGCCAGCAGCCGTGGCGTCAGGGGATTCGTAAGGACTGAAGCTTTCTTT. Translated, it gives CASSRGVRGFVRTEAFF.

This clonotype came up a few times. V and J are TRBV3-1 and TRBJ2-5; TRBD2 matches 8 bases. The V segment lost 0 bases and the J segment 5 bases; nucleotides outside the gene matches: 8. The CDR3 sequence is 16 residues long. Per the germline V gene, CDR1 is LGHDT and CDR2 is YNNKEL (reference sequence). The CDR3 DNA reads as TGTGCCAGCAGCCAAGATCTGAATAGCGGGATCGAGACCCAGTACTTC. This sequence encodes CASSQDLNSGIETQYF.

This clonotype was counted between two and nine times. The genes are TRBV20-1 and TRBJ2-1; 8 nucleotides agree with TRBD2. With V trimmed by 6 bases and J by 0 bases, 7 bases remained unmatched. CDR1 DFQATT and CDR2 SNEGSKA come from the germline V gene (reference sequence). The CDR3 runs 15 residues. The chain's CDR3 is CSATSGARSYNEQFF. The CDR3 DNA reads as TGCAGTGCCACTAGCGGAGCACGCTCCTACAATGAGCAGTTCTTC.

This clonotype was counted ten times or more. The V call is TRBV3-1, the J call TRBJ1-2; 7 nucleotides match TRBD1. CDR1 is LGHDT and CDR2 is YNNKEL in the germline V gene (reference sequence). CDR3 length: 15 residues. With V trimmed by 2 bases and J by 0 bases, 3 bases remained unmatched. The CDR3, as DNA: TGTGCCAGCAGCCAACAGACAGGGACTAACTATGGCTACACCTTC. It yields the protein CASSQQTGTNYGYTF.

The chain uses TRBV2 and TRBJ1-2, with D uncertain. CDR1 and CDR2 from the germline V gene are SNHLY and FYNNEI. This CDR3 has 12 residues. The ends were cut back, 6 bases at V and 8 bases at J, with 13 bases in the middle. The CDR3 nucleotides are TGTGCCAGCAGAATCGGCCCGGCGGGCTACACCTTC. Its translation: CASRIGPAGYTF. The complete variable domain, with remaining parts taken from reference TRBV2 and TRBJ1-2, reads EPEVTQTPSHQVTQMGQEVILRCVPISNHLYFYWYRQILGQKVEFLVSFYNNEISEKSEIFDDQFSVERPDGSNFTLKIRSTKLEDSAMYFCASRIGPAGYTFGSGTRLTVV.

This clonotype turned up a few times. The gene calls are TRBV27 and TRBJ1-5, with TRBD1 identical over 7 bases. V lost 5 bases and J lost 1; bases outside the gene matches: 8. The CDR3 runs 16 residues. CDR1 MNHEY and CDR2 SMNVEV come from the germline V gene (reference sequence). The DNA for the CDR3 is TGTGCCAGCAGTCTATACAGGGGATCGAGCAATCAGCCCCAGCATTTT. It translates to CASSLYRGSSNQPQHF.

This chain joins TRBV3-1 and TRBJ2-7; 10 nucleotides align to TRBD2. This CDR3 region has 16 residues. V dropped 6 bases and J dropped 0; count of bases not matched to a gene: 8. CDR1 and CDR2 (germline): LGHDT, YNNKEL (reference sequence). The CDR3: CASSRAGTSASYEQYF. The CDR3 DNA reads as TGTGCCAGCAGTAGAGCCGGGACTAGCGCCTCCTACGAGCAGTACTTC.

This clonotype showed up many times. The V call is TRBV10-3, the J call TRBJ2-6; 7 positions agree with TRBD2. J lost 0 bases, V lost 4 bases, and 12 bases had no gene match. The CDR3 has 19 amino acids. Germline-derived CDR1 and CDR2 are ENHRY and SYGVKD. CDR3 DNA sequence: TGTGCCATCAGTGCCAGCGGGAAAGTCCTGAGCTCTGGGGCCAACGTCCTGACTTTC. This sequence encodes CAISASGKVLSSGANVLTF.

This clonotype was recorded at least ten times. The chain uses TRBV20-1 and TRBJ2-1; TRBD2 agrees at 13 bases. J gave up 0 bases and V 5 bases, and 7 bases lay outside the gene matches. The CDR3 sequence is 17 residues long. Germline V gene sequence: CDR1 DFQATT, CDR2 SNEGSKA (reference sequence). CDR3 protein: CSALGLAGVSSYNEQFF. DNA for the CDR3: TGCAGTGCTCTCGGACTAGCGGGAGTGAGCTCCTACAATGAGCAGTTCTTC.